This TCR beta chain stems from a study of blood T cell repertoires in COVID-19. Germline V lookup: CDR1 WNHNN, CDR2 SYGVQD (reference sequence). CDR3 size: 14 residues. V was shortened by 0 bases and J by 14 bases, with 19 bases between the two germline ends. The data were produced by immunoSEQ multiplex PCR, yet TCRdb's version contains in-frame clones alone and is incomplete. The sample holds 65,000 to 70,000 clones; approximately 83% are singletons and the top ten take under 3%. The TCR comes from an elderly man with acute or convalescent COVID-19. Specimen: peripheral blood. The chain uses TRBV10-1 and TRBJ1-2; D gene uncertain. CDR3 sequence: CASSESVAGAWKTF. In nucleotides, the CDR3 is TGCGCCAGCAGTGAGTCGGTTGCGGGAGCATGGAAAACCTTC.